The TCR beta chain described here comes from a study of blood T cell repertoires in COVID-19. About the research overall: Sources were T cells, B-cell-depleted T cells, or PBMCs; the material itself was cDNA or gDNA.

With 4 bases removed from V and 4 bases from J, the gap between germline ends came to 11 bases. This CDR3 region has 14 residues. Looked up from germline, CDR1 is KGHSH and CDR2 is LQKENI. Under the authors' procedure: Scientists estimated how many nucleated cells there were by amplifying reference gene primers. TCRdb keeps only in-frame clones here, not all; method: immunoSEQ multiplex PCR. The V and J calls and clone size are taken from that table; D and trimming were inferred from the DNA. The table records roughly 330,000 clones, 87% of them present only once. Sequenced: PBMCs or T cells enriched from blood (not recorded which). This rearrangement joins TRBV18 to TRBJ1-5; D remains ambiguous. The clonotype comes from a woman in her 30s who had recovered from COVID-19. CDR3 sequence: CASSLRERNQPQHF. The CDR3 nucleotides are TGTGCCAGCTCACTACGGGAGAGAAATCAGCCCCAGCATTTT. Combining the CDR3 with reference TRBV18 and TRBJ1-5 gives the whole variable domain NAGVMQNPRHLVRRRGQEARLRCSPMKGHSHVYWYRQLPEEGLKFMVYLQKENIIDESGMPKERFSAEFPKEGPSILRIQQVVRGDSAAYFCASSLRERNQPQHFGDGTRLSIL.